Below, 22 T cell receptor beta chains from the same sample are listed, as sequenced in a study of CD8 T cells in ankylosing spondylitis. TCRdb re-called the 5' RACE reads through MiXCR, storing one row per CDR3 protein. The sample lists 290,000 or so distinct CDR3 sequences; roughly 20% were seen once. Sequenced sample: blood, either unsorted or a sorted T cell fraction (not recorded which). These receptors all stem from a female donor with ankylosing spondylitis or in good health (not recorded which).

CDR3 region: CAISGVHMTQYF. The DNA for the CDR3 is TGTGCCATCAGTGGGGTCCATATGACCCAGTACTTC. The chain uses TRBV10-3 and TRBJ2-5; unclear D gene. Trimming shortened V by 4 bases and J by 7 bases, and 10 bases separated the two germline ends. Germline assignment: CDR1 ENHRY and CDR2 SYGVKD. This CDR3 spans 12 amino acids.

At least ten counts were recorded for this clonotype. CDR3 amino acids: CASSRDLGELFF. CDR3 DNA: TGTGCCAGCAGCCGAGATCTCGGGGAGCTGTTTTTT. The chain is built from TRBV5-6 and TRBJ2-2; D call uncertain. V lost 4 bases, J lost 7 bases, and 8 bases lay in between. The CDR3 covers 12 residues. CDR1 and CDR2 (germline): SGHDT, YYEEEE. The variable domain in full, with the rest retrieved from reference TRBV5-6 and TRBJ2-2, is DAGVTQSPTHLIKTRGQQVTLRCSPKSGHDTVSWYQQALGQGPQFIFQYYEEEERQRGNFPDRFSGHQFPNYSSELNVNALLLGDSALYLCASSRDLGELFFGEGSRLTVL.

The chain carries TRBV6-2 or TRBV6-3 and TRBJ2-7, with D possibly matching TRBD2 (5 bases). CDR1 is MNHEY and CDR2 is SVGEGT in the germline V gene. The CDR3 has 15 residues. Trimming stripped 6 bases from V and 2 bases from J, with 17 bases between. The CDR3 nucleotides are TGTGCCAGCAGCTATCTAGACGGACTCCCCTACGAGCAGTACTTC. Protein: CASSYLDGLPYEQYF.

The chain recombines TRBV5-5 with TRBJ2-7; no definite D call. The CDR3 has 15 amino acids. CDR1 and CDR2 from the germline V gene are SGHKS and YYEKEE (reference sequence). The V end was cut by 3 bases, the J end by 5 bases, with 18 bases between. The CDR3 region is CASSSPLRVEDEQYF. CDR3 in DNA: TGTGCCAGCAGCTCCCCCTTGAGAGTAGAAGACGAGCAGTACTTC.

This chain connects TRBV12-3 or TRBV12-4 to TRBJ1-1; D uncertain. V lost 0 bases, J lost 0 bases, and 5 bases lay in between. This CDR3 contains 14 residues. CDR3: CASSLAFLNTEAFF. The CDR3 nucleotides are TGTGCCAGCAGTTTAGCCTTTCTGAACACTGAAGCTTTCTTT.

The rearrangement links TRBV20-1 to TRBJ2-7; TRBD2 matches at 10 bases. Germline values: CDR1 DFQATT, CDR2 SNEGSKA (reference sequence). V lost 3 bases and J lost 3; bases outside the gene matches: 11. This CDR3 contains 16 residues. The CDR3 DNA reads as TGCAGTGCTAGTCCGACTAGCGGGTCTCGAAGCTACGAGCAGTACTTC. It yields the protein CSASPTSGSRSYEQYF.

The J gene is TRBJ1-1, the V gene TRBV20-1, with D hard to call. The CDR3 extends over 13 amino acids. V was trimmed by 0 bases and J by 5 bases, leaving 10 bases between them. Per germline, CDR1 DFQATT and CDR2 SNEGSKA (reference sequence). CDR3 sequence: CSARDDGRTEAFF. In nucleotides, the CDR3 is TGCAGTGCTAGAGATGACGGAAGGACTGAAGCTTTCTTT.

The table lists this clonotype with many counts. The chain recombines TRBV9 with TRBJ1-5, with a weak D call TRBD1 (6 bases). CDR1 SGDLS and CDR2 YYNGEE come from the germline V gene. Trimming shortened V by 4 bases and J by 0 bases, and 11 bases separated the two germline ends. The CDR3 loop spans 15 amino acids. The CDR3 nucleotides are TGTGCCAGCAGCCCGGACAGCTTTAGCAATCAGCCCCAGCATTTT. The encoded protein is CASSPDSFSNQPQHF.

The rearrangement links TRBV12-3 or TRBV12-4 to TRBJ2-7, with 7 bases matching TRBD1. V lost 7 bases and J lost 2; bases outside the gene matches: 5. This CDR3 is built from 13 residues. The chain's CDR3 is CASTRDRAYEQYF. The CDR3 DNA sequence: TGTGCCAGCACTCGGGACAGAGCCTACGAGCAGTACTTC.

A few counts support this clonotype. This chain links TRBV6-1 with TRBJ1-5; D is unresolved. V dropped 8 bases and J dropped 0 bases, with 14 bases sitting between them. The V gene's germline CDR1 is MNHNS and CDR2 SASEGT. The CDR3 sequence is 15 residues long. The CDR3 reads CASGRQSHSNQPQHF. In DNA form, the CDR3 reads TGTGCCAGCGGTCGTCAGAGCCATAGCAATCAGCCCCAGCATTTT.

V usage is TRBV20-1 and J usage is TRBJ1-4; D is ambiguous. Looked up from germline, CDR1 is DFQATT and CDR2 is SNEGSKA (reference sequence). V was pared by 0 bases and J by 6 bases, with 14 bases between. The CDR3 extends over 15 amino acids. The CDR3 DNA is TGCAGTGCTAGAGATTTCAGGAGTCGATATGAAAAACTGTTTTTT. It encodes CSARDFRSRYEKLFF.

This clonotype was recorded at least ten times. V usage is TRBV12-3 or TRBV12-4 and J usage is TRBJ1-1, with D perhaps matching TRBD1 (6 bases). This CDR3 comprises 13 residues. Deletions cut 3 bases from V and 3 bases from J, with 8 bases between. The CDR3 loop is CASSFRTDTEAFF. In DNA, the CDR3 is TGTGCCAGCAGTTTTCGGACAGACACTGAAGCTTTCTTT.

The chain couples TRBV7-9 to TRBJ2-7, with 9 bases that match TRBD2. CDR3 length: 14 residues. Germline V gene sequence: CDR1 SEHNR, CDR2 FQNEAQ (reference sequence). J gave up 4 bases and V 3 bases, and 4 bases lay outside the gene matches. The CDR3 nucleotides are TGTGCCAGCAGCTTTAATAGCGGGAGATACGAGCAGTACTTC. Protein product: CASSFNSGRYEQYF.

This sequence joins TRBV11-1 and TRBJ2-4; 8 bases match TRBD2. The CDR3 has 14 amino acids. J lost 3 bases, V lost 4 bases, and 2 bases had no gene match. Germline V gene lookup returns CDR1 SGHAT and CDR2 FQDESV (reference sequence). The CDR3 region has the DNA TGTGCCAGCAGCTCCACTAGCGGCAAAAACATTCAGTACTTC. The encoded protein is CASSSTSGKNIQYF.

CDR3 nucleotides: TGCAGTGCTAACCTAGCGGGAGGGGGAACAGATACGCAGTATTTT. Protein: CSANLAGGGTDTQYF. This sequence joins TRBV20-1 and TRBJ2-3; 12 bases map to TRBD2. The germline V gene has CDR1 DFQATT and CDR2 SNEGSKA (reference sequence). The CDR3 sequence is 15 residues long. V trimming: 4 bases; J trimming: 3 bases; junction bases outside the gene matches: 5.

This clonotype was seen only a few times. The chain employs TRBV12-3 or TRBV12-4 and TRBJ2-5; TRBD2 agrees at 10 bases. Trimming at V came to 4 bases and at J to 5 bases, leaving 10 bases not matched to a gene. The CDR3 contains 16 residues. Here the CDR3 DNA reads TGTGCCAGCAGTTCCGAGTCTAGCGGGAGTGCCGAGACCCAGTACTTC. Its protein product is CASSSESSGSAETQYF.

This clonotype was seen more than once but under ten times. The chain has TRBV24-1 and TRBJ2-5; no clear D. Trimming removed 4 bases from V and 7 bases from J, with 15 bases in between. The CDR3 consists of 14 residues. In germline, CDR1 is KGHDR, CDR2 SFDVKD. In nucleotides, the CDR3 is TGTGCCACCAGTGACAATAGACGCACGGGGACCCAGTACTTC. Protein: CATSDNRRTGTQYF.

In this sample, this clonotype turned up a few times. The CDR3 bases are TGCAGCGTTGCTGGGGATTCTCAAGAGACCCAGTACTTC. It encodes CSVAGDSQETQYF. The chain uses TRBV29-1 and TRBJ2-5; D call uncertain. The V gene lost 4 bases and the J gene lost 2 bases, with 11 bases spanning the gap. This CDR3 is built from 13 residues. Germline lookup yields CDR1 SQVTM and CDR2 ANQGSEA.

The J gene is TRBJ2-3, the V gene TRBV20-1; no clear D. Trimming took off 3 bases at V and 2 bases at J, with 18 bases between the two ends. CDR1 is DFQATT, CDR2 SNEGSKA, per germline (reference sequence). The CDR3 runs to 16 residues. The CDR3 is CSASTAGPLYTDTQYF. CDR3 DNA sequence: TGCAGTGCTAGTACGGCCGGCCCACTCTACACAGATACGCAGTATTTT.

This clonotype was counted a few times. This chain links TRBV12-3 or TRBV12-4 with TRBJ2-7; D is unresolved. Trimming pared 5 bases from V and 7 bases from J, leaving 12 bases between. There are 12 residues in the CDR3. The CDR3: CASSRAVIEQYF. The CDR3 DNA sequence: TGTGCCAGCAGTAGAGCTGTGATTGAGCAGTACTTC.

V and J are TRBV6-2 or TRBV6-3 and TRBJ2-1; TRBD2 might be the D (6 bases). Germline loops: CDR1 MNHEY, CDR2 SVGEGT. The V and J ends lost 5 bases and 5 bases respectively, with 34 bases between them. The CDR3 is 21 amino acids. The CDR3 DNA reads as TGTGCCAGCAGTCCGTTTACAGCGTGGGGAGGCGGGACCATCCTGAACAATGAGCAGTTCTTC. Its protein product is CASSPFTAWGGGTILNNEQFF.

This clonotype was picked up many times. The chain couples TRBV20-1 to TRBJ1-1; D may be TRBD1 (5 bases). V was clipped by 5 bases and J by 1 base, with 14 bases between them. Germline assignment: CDR1 DFQATT and CDR2 SNEGSKA (reference sequence). The CDR3 sequence is 14 residues long. The CDR3 region has the DNA TGCAGTGCTCCGACCTTCGGGGCGAACACTGAAGCTTTCTTT. It is translated as CSAPTFGANTEAFF.